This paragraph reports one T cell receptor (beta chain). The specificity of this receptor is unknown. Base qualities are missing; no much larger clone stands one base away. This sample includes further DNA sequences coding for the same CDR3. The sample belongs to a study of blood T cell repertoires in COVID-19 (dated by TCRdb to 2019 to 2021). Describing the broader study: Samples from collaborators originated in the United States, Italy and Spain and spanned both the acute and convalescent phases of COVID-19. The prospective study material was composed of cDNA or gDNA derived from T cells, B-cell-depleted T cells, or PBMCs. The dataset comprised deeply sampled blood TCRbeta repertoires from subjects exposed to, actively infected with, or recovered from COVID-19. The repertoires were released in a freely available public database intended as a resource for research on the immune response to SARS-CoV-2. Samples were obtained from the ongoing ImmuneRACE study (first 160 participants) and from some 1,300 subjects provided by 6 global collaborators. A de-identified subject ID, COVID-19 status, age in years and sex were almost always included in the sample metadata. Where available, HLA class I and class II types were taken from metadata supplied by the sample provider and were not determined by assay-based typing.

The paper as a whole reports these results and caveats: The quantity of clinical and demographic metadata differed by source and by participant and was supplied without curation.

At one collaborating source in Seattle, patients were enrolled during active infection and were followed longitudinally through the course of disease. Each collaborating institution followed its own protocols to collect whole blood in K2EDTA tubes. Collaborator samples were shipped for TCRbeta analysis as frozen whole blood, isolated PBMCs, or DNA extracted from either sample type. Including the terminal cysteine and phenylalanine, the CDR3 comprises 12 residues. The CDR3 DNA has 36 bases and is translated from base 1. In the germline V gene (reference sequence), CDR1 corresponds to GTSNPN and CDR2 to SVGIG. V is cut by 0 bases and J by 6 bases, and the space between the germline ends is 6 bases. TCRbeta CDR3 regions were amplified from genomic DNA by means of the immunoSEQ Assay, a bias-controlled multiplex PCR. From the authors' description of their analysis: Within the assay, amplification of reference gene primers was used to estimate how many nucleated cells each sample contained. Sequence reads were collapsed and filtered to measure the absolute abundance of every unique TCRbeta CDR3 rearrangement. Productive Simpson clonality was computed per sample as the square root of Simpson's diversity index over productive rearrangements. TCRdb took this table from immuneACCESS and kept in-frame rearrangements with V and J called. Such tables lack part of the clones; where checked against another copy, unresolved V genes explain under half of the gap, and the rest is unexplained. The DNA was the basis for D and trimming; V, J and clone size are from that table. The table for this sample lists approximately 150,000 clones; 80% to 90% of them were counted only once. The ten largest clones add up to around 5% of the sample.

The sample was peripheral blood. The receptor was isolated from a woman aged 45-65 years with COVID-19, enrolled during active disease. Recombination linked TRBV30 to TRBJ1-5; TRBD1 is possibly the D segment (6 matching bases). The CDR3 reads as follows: CAWSVGGQPQHF. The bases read TGTGCCTGGAGTGTAGGGGGTCAGCCCCAGCATTTT.